Listed below are T cell receptor beta chains from one sample, sequenced in a study of blood T cell repertoires in COVID-19. The protocol was immunoSEQ multiplex PCR, while the TCRdb copy is restricted to in-frame clones and leaves out a portion. The sample records 200,000 to 250,000 clones, around three quarters being singletons. Sequenced sample: peripheral blood. The origin of the receptors is a woman aged 65 to 85 with acute or convalescent COVID-19. The CDR3 runs from the conserved cysteine through the conserved F or W. Each record gives: V gene, clone size, J gene, D gene, CDR3 protein, CDR3 DNA. D genes are given only for firm matches. The size field is filled for only some rows; it gives once, few, many or a size class.

TRBV24-1	.	TRBJ2-1	.	CATSDPVDHPRNEQFF	TGTGCCACCAGTGATCCGGTCGATCATCCCCGCAATGAGCAGTTCTTC
TRBV2	.	TRBJ2-3	.	CASSDWADTQYF	TGTGCCAGCAGTGACTGGGCGGATACGCAGTATTTT
TRBV5-1	.	TRBJ1-1	.	CASSLAPGTEAFF	TGCGCCAGCAGCTTGGCACCCGGCACTGAAGCTTTCTTT
TRBV10-3	.	TRBJ2-1	TRBD1	CAIKTGGGGEQFF	TGTGCCATCAAGACAGGGGGGGGAGGTGAGCAGTTCTTC
TRBV29-1	.	TRBJ2-7	.	CSVRGADRQPSYEQYF	TGCAGCGTTCGAGGGGCAGACAGGCAGCCCTCCTACGAGCAGTACTTC
TRBV9	.	TRBJ2-7	.	CASSVDGQGYEQYF	TGTGCCAGCAGCGTAGATGGGCAGGGCTACGAGCAGTACTTC
TRBV5-1	.	TRBJ2-3	.	CASRQNPGSGTDTQYF	TGCGCCAGCAGACAGAATCCGGGGTCGGGGACAGATACGCAGTATTTT
TRBV5-1	.	TRBJ2-7	.	CASSLDSQREQYF	TGCGCCAGCAGCTTGGATAGTCAACGGGAGCAGTACTTC
TRBV19	.	TRBJ2-7	.	CASSPRTDYYEQYF	TGTGCCAGTAGTCCGAGGACAGATTACTACGAGCAGTACTTC
TRBV4-2	.	TRBJ2-3	.	CASSQAMDTSTDTQYF	TGTGCCAGCAGCCAAGCCATGGACACCAGCACAGATACGCAGTATTTT
TRBV10-3	.	TRBJ2-2	.	CAISESSPNTGELFF	TGTGCCATCAGTGAGTCGAGTCCGAACACCGGGGAGCTGTTTTTT
TRBV29-1	few	TRBJ1-1	.	CSGERGTKNTEAFF	TGCAGCGGGGAAAGGGGCACCAAGAACACTGAAGCTTTCTTT
TRBV5-1	.	TRBJ2-3	.	CASKDSLQDTQYF	TGCGCCAGCAAGGACAGTTTACAAGATACGCAGTATTTT
TRBV5-8	.	TRBJ2-5	.	CASSVNRAETQYF	TGTGCCAGCAGCGTAAACAGGGCAGAGACCCAGTACTTC
TRBV4-1	few	TRBJ1-6	.	CASSQGTDGNSPLHF	TGCGCCAGCAGCCAAGGCACAGACGGAAATTCACCCCTCCACTTT
TRBV10-1	.	TRBJ2-3	.	CASSETVGLDTQYF	TGCGCCAGCAGTGAGACCGTCGGGTTAGATACGCAGTATTTT
TRBV21-1	.	TRBJ2-7	.	CASSQRWTGPYEQYF	TGTGCCAGCAGCCAAAGGTGGACAGGGCCCTACGAGCAGTACTTC
TRBV29-1	few	TRBJ1-1	.	CSARGGGLNTEAFF	TGCAGCGCACGAGGGGGAGGGCTGAACACTGAAGCTTTCTTT
TRBV30	.	TRBJ1-6	.	CAWRGSSSYNSPLHF	TGTGCCTGGCGGGGATCAAGCTCCTATAATTCACCCCTCCACTTT
TRBV5-6	.	TRBJ2-2	.	CASIIGGVSTGELFF	TGTGCCAGCATAATAGGGGGAGTGAGCACCGGGGAGCTGTTTTTT
TRBV27	few	TRBJ2-1	TRBD1	CASSFAGQGWDEQFF	TGTGCCAGCAGTTTTGCCGGACAGGGATGGGATGAGCAGTTCTTC
TRBV18	.	TRBJ1-3	.	CASSAGTSGNTIYF	TGTGCCAGCTCGGCAGGTACTTCTGGAAACACCATATATTTT